The sequence of this TCR beta chain was determined in a study of lymphopenia after photon versus proton radiotherapy. Germline trimming cut 4 bases from V and 6 bases from J; bases unmatched to any gene: 4. The germline V gene encodes CDR1 MNHEY and CDR2 SVGAGI. The CDR3 spans 14 residues. Only in-frame clones appear in the TCRdb table, and some are missing; sequencing was by immunoSEQ multiplex PCR. The top ten hold 10% to 14% of the sample, which has tens of thousands of clones, around 87% seen once. The input for sequencing was peripheral blood, taken from a patient treated with proton-based radiotherapy. The clonotype was recovered from an elderly man with esophageal cancer. The rearrangement links TRBV6-5 to TRBJ2-1, with TRBD1 matching over 9 bases. The CDR3, as DNA: TGTGCCAGCAGTTGGGACAGGGTGGCCAATGAGCAGTTCTTC. Translated: CASSWDRVANEQFF.